A selection of T cell receptor beta chains follows, all from one sample in a study of blood T cell repertoires in COVID-19. Sequenced by immunoSEQ multiplex PCR; TCRdb stores in-frame clones only, minus some. The sample carries approximately 140,000 clones, almost 90% recorded once. The sample taken for sequencing was peripheral blood. The source of these receptors is a human donor in a cohort sampled during active COVID-19. Both conserved end residues are part of each CDR3. Each record gives: D gene, V gene, J gene, clone size, CDR3 DNA, CDR3 protein. D genes are given only for firm matches. Clone sizes are given selectively: once, few, many, or a class where the clone is expanded.

TRBD2	TRBV4-2	TRBJ2-2	.	TGTGCCAGCAGCCAGGAAACTAGCGTCGGGGAGCTGTTTTTT	CASSQETSVGELFF
.	TRBV6-2/TRBV6-3	TRBJ1-2	.	TGTGCCAGCAGTCCCAGCGGGTCTGGCAAGTATGGCTACACCTTC	CASSPSGSGKYGYTF
TRBD1	TRBV2	TRBJ1-5	.	TGTGCCAGCAGCAGGGACAGGAACAATCAGCCCCAGCATTTT	CASSRDRNNQPQHF
TRBD2	TRBV6-5	TRBJ2-3	.	TGTGCCAGCATTTGGGCTAGCGGGGACCCAGATACGCAGTATTTT	CASIWASGDPDTQYF
.	TRBV14	TRBJ2-1	few	TGTGCCAGCAGCCCCCCCCTATCCGGTAATATTGGTGAGCAGTTCTTC	CASSPPLSGNIGEQFF
.	TRBV4-3	TRBJ1-6	.	TGCGCCAGCAGCCAAGATAGGGGGAGACAGAATAATTCACCCCTCCACTTT	CASSQDRGRQNNSPLHF
.	TRBV7-2	TRBJ2-5	.	TGTGCCAGCAGCGAACAGGGAAGGGGAGAGACCCAGTACTTC	CASSEQGRGETQYF
.	TRBV11-3	TRBJ2-1	.	TGTGCCAGCAGCGGACATACCGCCAATGAGCAGTTCTTC	CASSGHTANEQFF
.	TRBV5-1	TRBJ1-2	.	TGCGCCAGCAGCTTGGTTAGCAGTTCCTATGGCTACACCTTC	CASSLVSSSYGYTF
.	TRBV28	TRBJ1-5	.	TGTGCCACCTACCGACAGGCCGATCAGCCCCAGCATTTT	CATYRQADQPQHF
.	TRBV7-8	TRBJ1-5	.	TGTGCCAGCAGCTCACGGACCCAAGGGGGTCAGCCCCAGCATTTT	CASSSRTQGGQPQHF
TRBD2	TRBV3-1/TRBV3-2	TRBJ2-7	.	TGTGCCAGCACCCTTAAAGCGGGAGGGACCCGCGAGCAGTACTTC	CASTLKAGGTREQYF
TRBD2	TRBV14	TRBJ2-4	.	TGTGCCAGCAGCCTTACGGGACTAGCGGGAGGTGGAAACATTCAGTACTTC	CASSLTGLAGGGNIQYF
TRBD2	TRBV5-1	TRBJ2-1	.	TGCGCCAGCAGCCTCGAGCGGGGACCGCAGTTCTTC	CASSLERGPQFF
TRBD1	TRBV30	TRBJ2-6	.	TGTGCCTCTTCGGGACAGCCTGGGGCCAACGTCCTGACTTTC	CASSGQPGANVLTF
.	TRBV5-5	TRBJ1-2	.	TGTGCCAGCAGCTTGGGACACCCGAGCTATGGCTACACCTTC	CASSLGHPSYGYTF